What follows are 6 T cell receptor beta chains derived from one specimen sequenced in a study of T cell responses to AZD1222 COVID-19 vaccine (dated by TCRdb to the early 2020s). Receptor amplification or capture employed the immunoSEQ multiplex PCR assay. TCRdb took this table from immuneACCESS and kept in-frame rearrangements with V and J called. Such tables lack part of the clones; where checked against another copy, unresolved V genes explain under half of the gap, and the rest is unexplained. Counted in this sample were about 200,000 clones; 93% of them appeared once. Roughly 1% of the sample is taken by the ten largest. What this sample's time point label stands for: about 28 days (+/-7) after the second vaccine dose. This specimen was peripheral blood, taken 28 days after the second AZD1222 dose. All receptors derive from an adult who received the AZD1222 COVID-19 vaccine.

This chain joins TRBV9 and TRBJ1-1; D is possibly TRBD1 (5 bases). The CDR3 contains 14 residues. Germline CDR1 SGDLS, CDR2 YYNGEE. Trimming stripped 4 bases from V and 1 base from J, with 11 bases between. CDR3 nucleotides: TGTGCCAGCAGCAGTATTGGGGGGAACACTGAAGCTTTCTTT. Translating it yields CASSSIGGNTEAFF. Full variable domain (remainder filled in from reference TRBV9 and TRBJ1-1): DSGVTQTPKHLITATGQRVTLRCSPRSGDLSVYWYQQSLDQGLQFLIQYYNGEERAKGNILERFSAQQFPDLHSELNLSSLELGDSALYFCASSSIGGNTEAFFGQGTRLTVV.

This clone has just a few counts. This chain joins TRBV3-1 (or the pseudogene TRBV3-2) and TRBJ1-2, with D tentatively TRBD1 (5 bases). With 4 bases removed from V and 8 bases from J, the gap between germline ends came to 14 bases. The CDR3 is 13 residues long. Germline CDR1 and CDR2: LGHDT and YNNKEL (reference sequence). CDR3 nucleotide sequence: TGTGCCAGCAGCCCCGGGGGGGGAAAAGGCTACACCTTC. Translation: CASSPGGGKGYTF.

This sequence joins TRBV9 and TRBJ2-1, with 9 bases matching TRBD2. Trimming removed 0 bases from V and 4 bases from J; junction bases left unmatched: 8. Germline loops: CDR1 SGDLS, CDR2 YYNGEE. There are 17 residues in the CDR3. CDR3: CASSVAVGGGAYNEQFF. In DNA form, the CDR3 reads TGTGCCAGCAGCGTAGCTGTTGGCGGGGGGGCTTACAATGAGCAGTTCTTC.

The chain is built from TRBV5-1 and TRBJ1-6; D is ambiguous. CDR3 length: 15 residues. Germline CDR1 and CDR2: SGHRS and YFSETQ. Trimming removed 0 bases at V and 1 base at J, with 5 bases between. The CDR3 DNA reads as TGCGCCAGCAGCTTGGGAAGGTCCTATAATTCACCCCTCCACTTT. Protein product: CASSLGRSYNSPLHF.

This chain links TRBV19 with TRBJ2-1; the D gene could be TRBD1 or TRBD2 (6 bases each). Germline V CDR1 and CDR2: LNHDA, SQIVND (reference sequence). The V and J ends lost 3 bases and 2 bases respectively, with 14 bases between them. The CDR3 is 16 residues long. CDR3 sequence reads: CASSIGGGQPYNEQFF. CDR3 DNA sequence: TGTGCCAGTAGTATCGGAGGGGGGCAACCCTACAATGAGCAGTTCTTC.

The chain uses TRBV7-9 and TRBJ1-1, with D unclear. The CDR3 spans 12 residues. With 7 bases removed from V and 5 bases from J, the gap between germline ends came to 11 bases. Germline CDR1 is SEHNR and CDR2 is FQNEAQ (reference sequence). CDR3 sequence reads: CASNGVGTEAFF. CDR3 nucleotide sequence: TGTGCCAGCAACGGCGTAGGAACTGAAGCTTTCTTT. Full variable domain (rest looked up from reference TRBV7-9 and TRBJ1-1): DTGVSQNPRHKITKRGQNVTFRCDPISEHNRLYWYRQTLGQGPEFLTYFQNEAQLEKSRLLSDRFSAERPKGSFSTLEIQRTEQGDSAMYLCASNGVGTEAFFGQGTRLTVV.